This T cell receptor beta chain was sequenced for a study of T cell changes during pregnancy in multiple sclerosis. The repertoire was sequenced with immunoSEQ multiplex PCR; TCRdb's copy has only in-frame clones and lacks some. This table has 42,000 or so clones, less than 95% appearing once. This clone is a singleton in its sample. The CDR3 length is 14 residues. Trimming at V came to 5 bases and at J to 0 bases, leaving 3 bases not matched to a gene. The germline CDR1 and CDR2 sequences are SGDLS and YYNGEE. This material consisted of CD8+ T cells from peripheral blood mononuclear cells, taken in the first trimester of pregnancy. The chain uses TRBV9 and TRBJ2-3; TRBD2 matches at 7 bases. The receptor's source is a female donor with multiple sclerosis, enrolled in a pregnancy study. The CDR3 region has the DNA TGTGCCAGCAGTTATAGCGGGAGCACAGATACGCAGTATTTT. Its protein product is CASSYSGSTDTQYF.